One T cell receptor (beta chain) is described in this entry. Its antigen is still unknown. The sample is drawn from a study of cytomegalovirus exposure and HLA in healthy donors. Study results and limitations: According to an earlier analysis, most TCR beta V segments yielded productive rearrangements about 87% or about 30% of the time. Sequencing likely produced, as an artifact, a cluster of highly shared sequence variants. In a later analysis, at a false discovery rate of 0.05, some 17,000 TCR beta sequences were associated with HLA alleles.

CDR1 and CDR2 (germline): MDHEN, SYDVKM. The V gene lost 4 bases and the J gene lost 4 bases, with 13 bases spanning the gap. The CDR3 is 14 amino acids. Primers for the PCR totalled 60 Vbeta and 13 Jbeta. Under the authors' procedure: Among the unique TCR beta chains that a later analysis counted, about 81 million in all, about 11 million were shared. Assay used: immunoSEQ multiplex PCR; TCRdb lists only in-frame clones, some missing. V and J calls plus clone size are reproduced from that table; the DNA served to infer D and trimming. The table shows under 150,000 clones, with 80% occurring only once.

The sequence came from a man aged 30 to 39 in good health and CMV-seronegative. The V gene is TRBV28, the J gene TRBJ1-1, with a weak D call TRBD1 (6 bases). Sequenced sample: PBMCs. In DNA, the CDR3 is TGTGCCAGCAGTTCCTCTCCAGGGGTCACTGAAGCTTTCTTT. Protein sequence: CASSSSPGVTEAFF.